These 26 T cell receptor beta chains came from one sample sequenced in a study of T cells in Graves' hyperthyroidism and ophthalmopathy. The TCR beta CDR3 regions underwent amplification using RNA transcripts as the source. A first-round RT-PCR of the TCR CDR3 used the HTBI primer set. TCRdb reprocessed the multiplex PCR reads with MiXCR, giving one entry per CDR3 protein. This sample carries around 620,000 distinct CDR3 sequences, under 20% of them seen once, and the ten largest clones take 3.8%. Sequenced material: blood. The receptor source for this set is a woman aged 25 to 45 with Graves' hyperthyroidism.

This chain links TRBV20-1 with TRBJ2-5, with 7 nucleotides matching TRBD1. Germline trimming cut 2 bases from V and 3 bases from J; bases unmatched to any gene: 6. CDR1 and CDR2 (germline): DFQATT, SNEGSKA (reference sequence). This CDR3 region has 14 residues. DNA for the CDR3: TGCAGTGCTAGAATATCCGGGACAGAAGAGACCCAGTACTTC. It translates to CSARISGTEETQYF.

This clonotype was recorded a few times. The chain carries TRBV4-1 and TRBJ2-7; 9 bases are a match to TRBD2. V dropped 4 bases and J dropped 4; count of bases not matched to a gene: 20. Germline CDR1 and CDR2: MGHRA and YSYEKL. The CDR3 is made up of 19 amino acids. CDR3 in DNA: TGCGCCAGCAGCCTCGTCGTAGGTAGCGGGAGCTGGGCCGGATACGAGCAGTACTTC. This translates into CASSLVVGSGSWAGYEQYF.

V is TRBV4-1 and J is TRBJ2-3; a weak D match, TRBD2 (5 bases). Germline CDR1 reads MGHRA; CDR2 reads YSYEKL. V lost 1 base and J lost 5, with 10 bases in between. The CDR3 contains 14 residues. For the CDR3, the DNA is TGCGCCAGCAGCCAAGCTGAGCGGAGAGATACGCAGTATTTT. It is translated as CASSQAERRDTQYF.

V gene TRBV18 combines with J gene TRBJ2-1; tentatively, D is TRBD1 or TRBD2 (5 bases each). This CDR3 is 15 amino acids long. From germline, CDR1 is KGHSH and CDR2 LQKENI. Deletions cut 6 bases from V and 8 bases from J, with 20 bases between. The CDR3 DNA reads TGTGCCAGCTCCACCCGGACGCGGGTAGGGGATGAGCAGTTCTTC. This encodes CASSTRTRVGDEQFF. The full variable domain, completed using reference TRBV18 and TRBJ2-1, is NAGVMQNPRHLVRRRGQEARLRCSPMKGHSHVYWYRQLPEEGLKFMVYLQKENIIDESGMPKERFSAEFPKEGPSILRIQQVVRGDSAAYFCASSTRTRVGDEQFFGPGTRLTVL.

This clonotype has a count of ten or more. This chain links TRBV5-1 with TRBJ2-3; D remains ambiguous. Trimming removed 0 bases at V and 4 bases at J, with 9 bases between. The CDR3 covers 14 residues. Germline V lookup: CDR1 SGHRS, CDR2 YFSETQ. CDR3 DNA: TGCGCCAGCAGCTTGGACGGTCAACCAGATACGCAGTATTTT. It yields the protein CASSLDGQPDTQYF.

As regards this clonotype: The junction does not match germline at one end; this may be a read error. This sequence joins TRBV5-6 and TRBJ1-1; tentatively, D is TRBD1 (5 bases). Germline V gene sequence: CDR1 SGHDT, CDR2 YYEEEE. The CDR3 contains 15 residues. The CDR3 sequence is CAGSLGGLGGLEAFF. The CDR3 coding sequence is TGTGCCGGCAGCTTGGGTGGTTTGGGGGGACTTGAAGCTTTCTTT.

This clonotype was observed many times. V and J are TRBV7-8 and TRBJ2-7, with a tentative D call TRBD2 (5 bases). V dropped 6 bases and J dropped 3 bases, with 18 bases sitting between them. Germline V lookup: CDR1 SGHVS, CDR2 FQNEAQ. The CDR3 consists of 15 residues. The CDR3 here is CASSFSPSSLYEQYF. CDR3 DNA: TGTGCCAGCAGTTTCAGCCCATCTAGCCTCTACGAGCAGTACTTC.

This sequence joins TRBV12-3 or TRBV12-4 and TRBJ1-4; TRBD1 might be the D (5 bases). Trimming stripped 7 bases from V and 3 bases from J, with 15 bases between. The CDR3 is made up of 15 amino acids. The CDR3 DNA follows: TGTGCCAGCACCAAGGCGGGACGGCCTAATGAAAAACTGTTTTTT. Protein: CASTKAGRPNEKLFF.

Many counts were recorded for this clonotype. The chain links TRBV9 to TRBJ1-1; D remains unclear. The V and J ends lost 6 bases and 1 base respectively, with 13 bases between them. Per the germline V gene, CDR1 is SGDLS and CDR2 is YYNGEE. This CDR3 is 14 amino acids long. As DNA, the CDR3 is TGTGCCAGCAAATCGCCTACAGCGAACACTGAAGCTTTCTTT. Translated: CASKSPTANTEAFF.

The chain is built from TRBV5-1 and TRBJ2-3; D is unclear. V was cut by 7 bases and J by 0 bases, with 12 bases left in between. The CDR3 extends over 14 amino acids. Germline CDR1 and CDR2: SGHRS and YFSETQ. CDR3 DNA: TGCGCCAGCGGCCCCATGCGGAGCACAGATACGCAGTATTTT. Encoded protein: CASGPMRSTDTQYF.

This clonotype has more than one count but fewer than ten. CDR3 protein: CASSPRQASNQPQHF. For the CDR3, the DNA is TGTGCCAGCTCACCACGACAGGCCAGCAATCAGCCCCAGCATTTT. The chain combines TRBV18 with TRBJ1-5; weak D call: TRBD1 (6 bases). CDR3 length: 15 amino acids. V lost 1 base and J 1 base, leaving 8 bases between the germline ends. Germline CDR1 and CDR2: KGHSH and LQKENI.

The sample holds a few counts of this clonotype. The DNA for the CDR3 is TGCAGCGTTGAAAAACCTGGCTACACCTTC. Protein: CSVEKPGYTF. The gene calls are TRBV29-1 and TRBJ1-2; D uncertain. From germline, CDR1 is SQVTM and CDR2 ANQGSEA. V shed 2 bases and J shed 7 bases, with 5 bases lying between them. This CDR3 spans 10 amino acids.

This clonotype has a handful of counts. CDR3 loop: CASSILVAGSTDTQYF. CDR3 bases: TGTGCCAGTAGTATATTGGTAGCGGGGAGCACAGATACGCAGTATTTT. V and J are TRBV19 and TRBJ2-3; 8 nucleotides align to TRBD2. This CDR3 region has 16 residues. Germline lookup yields CDR1 LNHDA and CDR2 SQIVND (reference sequence). With V trimmed by 2 bases and J by 0 bases, 4 bases remained unmatched.

This clonotype was seen repeatedly, ten times or more. The chain recombines TRBV10-3 with TRBJ2-7; D tentatively fits TRBD1 or TRBD2 (5 bases each). With 3 bases removed from V and 5 bases from J, the gap between germline ends came to 14 bases. CDR3 length: 14 residues. In germline, CDR1 is ENHRY, CDR2 SYGVKD. CDR3 DNA sequence: TGTGCCATCAGTGACTTTGAGGGGACGAACGAGCAGTACTTC. It specifies CAISDFEGTNEQYF.

This clonotype was found a few times. The genes are TRBV2 and TRBJ1-1; D may be TRBD1 (5 bases). V lost 8 bases and J lost 5, with 12 bases in between. The CDR3 totals 12 residues. The germline gives CDR1 SNHLY, CDR2 FYNNEI. CDR3 DNA: TGTGCCAGCTCCAGGGCGGAGACTGAAGCTTTCTTT. Protein: CASSRAETEAFF. The full variable domain, with the rest looked up from reference TRBV2 and TRBJ1-1, is EPEVTQTPSHQVTQMGQEVILRCVPISNHLYFYWYRQILGQKVEFLVSFYNNEISEKSEIFDDQFSVERPDGSNFTLKIRSTKLEDSAMYFCASSRAETEAFFGQGTRLTVV.

This clonotype occurred many times. The V and J genes are TRBV5-1 and TRBJ2-7; D remains ambiguous. Germline-derived CDR1 and CDR2 are SGHRS and YFSETQ. This CDR3 comprises 13 residues. The V gene lost 5 bases and the J gene lost 6 bases, with 15 bases spanning the gap. CDR3 sequence (DNA): TGCGCCAGCAGAGGCTATACCTTGGGCGAGCAGTACTTC. Protein product: CASRGYTLGEQYF.

The rearrangement joins TRBV3-1 to TRBJ2-7; D remains unclear. Germline loops: CDR1 LGHDT, CDR2 YNNKEL (reference sequence). V was cut by 0 bases and J by 3 bases, with 12 bases left in between. The CDR3 runs 15 residues. In DNA, the CDR3 is TGTGCCAGCAGCCAAGATAGACTTTTCAACTACGAGCAGTACTTC. This encodes CASSQDRLFNYEQYF.

The table lists this clonotype with a few counts. Likely a read error: the CDR3 ends without its conserved phenylalanine or tryptophan. The CDR3 nucleotides are TGTGCCAGCAGCTCCTACTACAATGAGCAGTTCCTC. Its translation: CASSSYYNEQFL. This chain links TRBV11-2 with TRBJ2-1; no definite D call. This CDR3 has 12 residues. Trimming stripped 4 bases from V and 3 bases from J, with 4 bases between. Germline V CDR1 and CDR2: SGHAT, FQNNGV.

This clonotype was detected only a few times. The chain recombines TRBV4-1 with TRBJ1-4, with D maybe TRBD1 (5 bases). Germline assignment: CDR1 MGHRA and CDR2 YSYEKL. Deletions cut 5 bases from V and 5 bases from J, with 9 bases between. There are 13 residues in the CDR3. The CDR3 reads CASSDRGNEKLFF. CDR3 DNA: TGCGCCAGCAGCGACAGAGGGAATGAAAAACTGTTTTTT.

The chain links TRBV25-1 to TRBJ2-2; 7 nucleotides match TRBD1. The junction had 6 bases not matched to a gene; V was cut back by 1 base and J by 7 bases. The CDR3 totals 15 residues. Germline V CDR1 and CDR2: MGHDK, SYGVNS. The CDR3 DNA is TGTGCCAGCAGTGAATGGGGGTCAGGGGGCGGGGAGCTGTTTTTT. This encodes CASSEWGSGGGELFF.

Concerning this clonotype: The germline gene is not matched at one end of the junction; a read error may be the cause. The gene calls are TRBV6-1 and TRBJ1-2; D is undetermined. Looked up from germline, CDR1 is MNHNS and CDR2 is SASEGT. The CDR3 consists of 14 residues. The CDR3 DNA reads TGTCCCAGCAGTGAAGCCCAGTTCAACTATGGCTACACCTTC. Protein: CPSSEAQFNYGYTF.

This chain connects TRBV28 to TRBJ1-5; D is uncertain. V was cut by 10 bases and J by 6 bases, with 13 bases left in between. CDR1 and CDR2 from the germline V gene are MDHEN and SYDVKM. The CDR3 is 12 amino acids. CDR3 amino acids: CAINSEGQPQHF. The CDR3 bases are TGTGCCATCAATTCAGAGGGTCAGCCCCAGCATTTT.

The chain couples TRBV7-6 to TRBJ2-3, with a possible D match to TRBD2 (5 bases). The CDR3 has 14 residues. Deletions cut 3 bases from V and 7 bases from J, with 14 bases between. Germline V gives CDR1 SGHVS, CDR2 FNYEAQ. The CDR3 spells CASSLQETTNTQYF. The CDR3 coding sequence is TGTGCCAGCAGCTTGCAGGAGACTACAAATACGCAGTATTTT.

This sequence joins TRBV6-1 and TRBJ2-7; the D gene is possibly TRBD1 (6 bases). Germline assignment: CDR1 MNHNS and CDR2 SASEGT. The V end lost 10 bases, the J end lost 2 bases, and 18 bases lay between the germline ends. CDR3 length: 14 residues. The CDR3 region is CATFTGFRPYEQYF. Written as DNA, the CDR3 is TGTGCCACCTTTACAGGGTTTCGGCCCTACGAGCAGTACTTC.

At least ten counts were recorded for this clonotype. For the CDR3, the DNA is TGTGCCAGCAGCCCGACAGGGTGGGATTCACCCCTCCACTTT. Its protein product is CASSPTGWDSPLHF. V is TRBV12-3 or TRBV12-4 and J is TRBJ1-6; 7 positions agree with TRBD1. There are 14 residues in the CDR3. J gave up 8 bases and V 6 bases, and 7 bases lay outside the gene matches.

This clonotype appeared many times. The CDR3 DNA reads TGCAGTGCTAGAGATCATACTAGCGGGAGATCCGAGCAGTACTTC. As protein: CSARDHTSGRSEQYF. The gene calls are TRBV20-1 and TRBJ2-7; TRBD2 matches 11 bases. The length of the CDR3 is 15 residues. The germline V gene encodes CDR1 DFQATT and CDR2 SNEGSKA (reference sequence). With V trimmed by 0 bases and J by 6 bases, 7 bases remained unmatched.